This TCR beta chain originates from a study of shared T cell receptors in the human thymus. Germline-derived CDR1 and CDR2 are MGHRA and YSYEKL. The CDR3 runs 16 residues. V trimming: 3 bases; J trimming: 4 bases; junction bases outside the gene matches: 10. Sequenced by immunoSEQ multiplex PCR; TCRdb stores in-frame clones only, minus some. In the table there are about 380,000 clones, over 90% of which are singletons. This rearrangement joins TRBV4-1 to TRBJ2-5; TRBD2 agrees at 8 bases. Sample: thymocytes. The TCR was taken from a human donor. CDR3 DNA: TGCGCCAGCAGCCATCCCACAGCGGGAGTAGGAGAGACCCAGTACTTC. Its protein product is CASSHPTAGVGETQYF.